This T cell receptor beta chain was documented in a study of cytomegalovirus exposure and HLA in healthy donors. The PCR made use of 60 Vbeta and 13 Jbeta primers. Method: immunoSEQ multiplex PCR; TCRdb's copy keeps in-frame clones and lacks some. Among 150,000 or so clones listed, 82% were seen once. This clonotype was obtained from a man aged 25 to 40 in good health and CMV-seropositive. The sequenced sample was PBMCs.

CDR3 protein: CASSEKRGGRSTDTQYF. CDR3 nucleotide sequence: TGTGCCAGCAGCGAAAAGCGGGGGGGCCGTAGCACAGATACGCAGTATTTT. V and J are TRBV9 and TRBJ2-3; 10 positions agree with TRBD2. Germline V lookup: CDR1 SGDLS, CDR2 YYNGEE. After removal of 3 bases from V and 0 bases from J, the junction contained 7 bases not matched to a gene. CDR3 size: 17 residues.